This section outlines one T cell receptor beta chain sequence together with its context. Its antigen is as yet unknown. V was trimmed by 2 bases and J by 3 bases, leaving 11 bases between them. Germline V gene data show CDR1 as SNHLY and CDR2 as FYNNEI. The CDR3 has 14 residues. TCRdb re-called the 5' RACE reads through MiXCR, storing one row per CDR3 protein. The sample lists roughly 500,000 distinct CDR3 sequences, under 25% occurring once. The sample is drawn from a study of identical twins. Regarding the study as a whole: Analyses of zero insertions could, in part, be confounded by invariant MAIT and iNKT cells. Whereas memory repertoires showed no such difference, abundant cord blood beta clonotypes carried fewer insertions.

These data were also filed under a second study, of T cells expressing NK-cell markers. Per that paper: Of eight sequenced donors, seven were HCMV-seropositive and one HCMV-seronegative. The study left the HCMV specificity of expanded NKG2C+ T cell clones unresolved.

The rearrangement uses TRBV2 and TRBJ2-7; D unresolved. The clonotype comes from a woman aged 18-29 years in good health. Sequenced input: CD4+ T cells sorted from blood. The CDR3 DNA follows: TGTGCCAGCAGTGAATTATTGCACCTCTACGAGCAGTACTTC. Encoded protein: CASSELLHLYEQYF.